This T cell receptor (beta chain) emerged from a study of PD-L1 blockade in urothelial cancer. Overall study context: It was at 3 weeks (second dose) and 6 weeks after treatment start that blood was analyzed. The study's findings and limits: Expansion of tumor-associated blood clones at 3 weeks was greater in durable-benefit patients.

Trimming pared 0 bases from V and 4 bases from J, leaving 19 bases between. CDR1 is SGHDT, CDR2 YYEEEE, per germline. This CDR3 is built from 17 residues. This table comes from immunoSEQ multiplex PCR, and its TCRdb copy is limited to in-frame clones, with some not included. Among about 120,000 clones listed, more than 70% were seen once. Noted time point: peripheral blood 6 weeks after treatment start. Of note for this clone: No antigen is known for it.

The specimen was PBMCs, collected around atezolizumab (anti-PD-L1) treatment. The clonotype originates from a man aged 50 to 59 with urothelial cancer. The J gene is TRBJ1-2, the V gene TRBV5-6; TRBD1 is a possible D gene (6 bases). The CDR3 DNA sequence: TGTGCCAGCAGCTTGGAGGGGAACCAGGGGCTGGGCTATGGCTACACCTTC. It yields the protein CASSLEGNQGLGYGYTF.